This T cell receptor beta chain was profiled in a study of graft-versus-host responses after intestinal transplantation. Findings and caveats of the study: Researchers found GvH clones in recipient marrow, and some showed up first in ileum or blood. Peak circulating GvH clone levels were associated with early post-transplant HvG declines.

Here immunoSEQ multiplex PCR was the method, and the copy in TCRdb shows in-frame clones only, minus some. The sample contains about 88,000 clones, around 90% of which appear only once. The CDR3 contains 17 residues. V was clipped by 2 bases and J by 8 bases; unmatched bases: 17. The germline gives CDR1 MGHDK, CDR2 SYGVNS. This clone has a single count. Its antigen remains unknown. The sample consisted of unstimulated CD4+ T cells sorted from spleen or lymph node cells, taken before transplant. The TCR sequence derives from a human donor who was the organ donor for an intestinal transplant. V is TRBV25-1 and J is TRBJ1-2, with 7 bases matching TRBD1. CDR3 coding DNA: TGTGCCAGCAGTGAACCTCCTCGACAGGGCGAAGTCGAAGGCTACACCTTC. It codes for CASSEPPRQGEVEGYTF.